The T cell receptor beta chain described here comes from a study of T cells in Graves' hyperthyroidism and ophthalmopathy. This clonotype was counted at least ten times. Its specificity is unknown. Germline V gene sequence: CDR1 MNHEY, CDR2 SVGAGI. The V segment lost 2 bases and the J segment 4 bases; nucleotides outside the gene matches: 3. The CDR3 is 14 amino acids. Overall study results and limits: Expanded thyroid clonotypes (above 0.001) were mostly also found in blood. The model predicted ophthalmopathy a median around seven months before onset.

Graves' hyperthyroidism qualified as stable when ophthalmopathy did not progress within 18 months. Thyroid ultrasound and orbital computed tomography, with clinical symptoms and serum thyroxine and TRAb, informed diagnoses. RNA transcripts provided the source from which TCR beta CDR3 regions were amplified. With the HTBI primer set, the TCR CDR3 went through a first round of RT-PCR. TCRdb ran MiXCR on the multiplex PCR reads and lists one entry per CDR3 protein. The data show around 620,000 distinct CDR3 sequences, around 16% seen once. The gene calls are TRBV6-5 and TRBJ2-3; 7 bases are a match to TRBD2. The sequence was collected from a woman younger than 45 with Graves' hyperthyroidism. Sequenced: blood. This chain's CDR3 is CASSYGAGADTQYF. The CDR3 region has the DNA TGTGCCAGCAGTTACGGGGCGGGGGCAGATACGCAGTATTTT.